This is a list of T cell receptor beta chains from one sample in a study of blood T cell repertoires in COVID-19. Generated by immunoSEQ multiplex PCR, the TCRdb table keeps only in-frame clones and is missing some. The sample includes 45,000 to 50,000 clones, 88% of them seen just once. What was sequenced was peripheral blood. Every receptor here comes from a middle-aged man with active COVID-19. Both conserved end residues are trimmed from each CDR3. Each record gives: V gene, clone size, CDR3 protein. The size entry is marked missing in some rows and otherwise reads once, few, many or a size class.

v_gene: TRBV27
abundance: -
CDR3aa: ASSYVGRGFEKLF

v_gene: TRBV28
abundance: -
CDR3aa: ASSGGAGNIQY

v_gene: TRBV7-8
abundance: -
CDR3aa: ASNRGNTDTQY

v_gene: TRBV11-2
abundance: -
CDR3aa: ASSLDLPGGSPLYEQY

v_gene: TRBV4-1
abundance: -
CDR3aa: ASSHLSWRNTEAF

v_gene: TRBV11-2
abundance: -
CDR3aa: ASSSGHDYEQY

v_gene: TRBV5-1
abundance: -
CDR3aa: ASSPETGNTEAF

v_gene: TRBV27
abundance: once
CDR3aa: ASSLDTLNTEAF

v_gene: TRBV9
abundance: -
CDR3aa: ASPCEGRCEKLF

v_gene: TRBV4-1
abundance: -
CDR3aa: ASSQLTLARGRLGYT

v_gene: TRBV3-1/TRBV3-2
abundance: -
CDR3aa: ASSRHSGGEADTQY

v_gene: TRBV7-3
abundance: -
CDR3aa: ASSLGPNEKLF

v_gene: TRBV6-6
abundance: -
CDR3aa: ASSYSSGGEETQY

v_gene: TRBV11-2
abundance: few
CDR3aa: ASSLRAGVAYEQY

v_gene: TRBV7-6
abundance: -
CDR3aa: ASSPETSGLETQY

v_gene: TRBV28
abundance: -
CDR3aa: ASSLRRELRNEQF

v_gene: TRBV23-1
abundance: -
CDR3aa: ASRRTGTGLADTQY

v_gene: TRBV5-4
abundance: -
CDR3aa: ASSRGAGASGELF

v_gene: TRBV4-2
abundance: -
CDR3aa: ASSQDVEETQY

v_gene: TRBV27
abundance: -
CDR3aa: ASSPLRTSGREEQY

v_gene: TRBV3-1/TRBV3-2
abundance: -
CDR3aa: ASSQDRGKGELF

v_gene: TRBV28
abundance: once
CDR3aa: ASRHTNTGELF

v_gene: TRBV5-4
abundance: -
CDR3aa: ASSGPWREVQETQY

v_gene: TRBV11-2
abundance: once
CDR3aa: ASSLDWDISLSKAYGYT

v_gene: TRBV27
abundance: -
CDR3aa: ASLGQGVFTEAF

v_gene: TRBV5-1
abundance: -
CDR3aa: ASSFQDRGREKLF

v_gene: TRBV5-4
abundance: -
CDR3aa: ASSPRRDYGYT

v_gene: TRBV7-3
abundance: -
CDR3aa: ASSLPGQGASYNEQF

v_gene: TRBV11-2
abundance: -
CDR3aa: ASSLNLAVSNYEQY

v_gene: TRBV9
abundance: -
CDR3aa: ASSPGGFQPQH

v_gene: TRBV7-3
abundance: -
CDR3aa: ASSLMGTGGYEQY

v_gene: TRBV7-6
abundance: -
CDR3aa: ASSVRQGASDTQY

v_gene: TRBV6-6
abundance: -
CDR3aa: ASSYSRDEQY

v_gene: TRBV7-2
abundance: -
CDR3aa: ASSLQTSGYEQY

v_gene: TRBV27
abundance: -
CDR3aa: ASSLSGSRDTQY

v_gene: TRBV18
abundance: -
CDR3aa: ASSLSTGNDEKLF

v_gene: TRBV6-2/TRBV6-3
abundance: -
CDR3aa: ASSYRGTANQPQH

v_gene: TRBV19
abundance: -
CDR3aa: ASNLAGSTDTQY

v_gene: TRBV2
abundance: -
CDR3aa: ASSRQGADTEAF

v_gene: TRBV29-1
abundance: -
CDR3aa: SVDSSGANVLT

v_gene: TRBV3-1/TRBV3-2
abundance: once
CDR3aa: ASSHGLFQETQY

v_gene: TRBV5-1
abundance: -
CDR3aa: ASSLGWQDNQPQH

v_gene: TRBV7-9
abundance: -
CDR3aa: ASSLVSGGGANVLT

v_gene: TRBV9
abundance: -
CDR3aa: ASSGRGRGEAF

v_gene: TRBV5-6
abundance: few
CDR3aa: ASSPGLTRNYGYT

v_gene: TRBV19
abundance: -
CDR3aa: ATEPAPGANVLT

v_gene: TRBV4-1
abundance: few
CDR3aa: ASSLQGVGEPQH

v_gene: TRBV9
abundance: few
CDR3aa: ASSVDSGNTIY

v_gene: TRBV6-2/TRBV6-3
abundance: medium-sized
CDR3aa: ASSYQGVVRAF

v_gene: TRBV3-1/TRBV3-2
abundance: -
CDR3aa: ASSLCTDTQY

v_gene: TRBV19
abundance: -
CDR3aa: ASSSGSGRAYEQY